A selection of T cell receptor beta chains follows, all from one sample in a study of metastatic and nonmetastatic thyroid tumors. TCRdb re-called clones via MiXCR from the PCR reads. The repertoire has fewer than 40,000 clones, approximately 20% of them found once; the top ten carry roughly an eighth. The sequenced sample consisted of tumor tissue. Every receptor here comes from a female donor with papillary thyroid cancer or a benign thyroid nodule (not recorded which). Some clones in this sample may be carry-over from other donors' samples. CDR3s include the opening cysteine and the closing phenylalanine or tryptophan. D genes are given only for firm matches. Expanded clones get a size class; other rows say once, few or many, or leave the size out.

NA,many,TRBJ2-3,TRBV5-1,TGCGCCAGCAGCCAAGGTGCCCGGCGCAGCACAGATACGCAGTATTTT,CASSQGARRSTDTQYF
NA,many,TRBJ2-3,TRBV19,TGTGCCAGTAGTATAGATACCCGCTCCACAGATACGCAGTATTTT,CASSIDTRSTDTQYF
NA,many,TRBJ1-1,TRBV6-2/TRBV6-3,TGTGCCAGCAGTCGCCTTGACACTCGGGGGACTGAAGCTTTCTTT,CASSRLDTRGTEAFF
TRBD1,many,TRBJ2-3,TRBV7-3,TGTGCCAGCAGCATACAGGGGGCGCCCACAGATACGCAGTATTTT,CASSIQGAPTDTQYF
TRBD2,many,TRBJ2-1,TRBV12-3/TRBV12-4,TGTGCCAGCCATAGCAGGCTAGCGGGAGCAGGTGAGCAGTTCTTC,CASHSRLAGAGEQFF
NA,few,TRBJ2-7,TRBV2,TGTGCCAGCAGCGCCTTGGTTTGTTCCTACGAGCAGTACTTC,CASSALVCSYEQYF
TRBD2,few,TRBJ2-7,TRBV27,TGTGCCAGCAGTTCACTACTAGCGGGAGGGGCGGACGAGCAGTACTTC,CASSSLLAGGADEQYF
NA,few,TRBJ2-7,TRBV6-1,TGTGCCAGCAGGGCGTGGGGGCAGTTCTCCTACGAGCAGTACTTC,CASRAWGQFSYEQYF
TRBD1,NA,TRBJ1-2,TRBV7-2,TGTGCCAGCAGCTGGGGACAGGGGTTGGGCTATGGCTACACCTTC,CASSWGQGLGYGYTF
NA,NA,TRBJ2-7,TRBV20-1,TGCAGTGCTACCCCCGGGACACCGCACTACGAGCAGTACTTC,CSATPGTPHYEQYF
TRBD1,many,TRBJ2-7,TRBV12-3/TRBV12-4,TGTGCCAGCAGTTCCTGGGACAGACTCTACGAGCAGTACTTC,CASSSWDRLYEQYF
NA,many,TRBJ1-1,TRBV11-1,TGTGCCACCACTAGGGGGGAGGGGGTTCAGGGCACTGAAGCTTTCTTT,CATTRGEGVQGTEAFF
NA,NA,TRBJ1-5,TRBV6-1,TGTGCCAGCATCATAATCACAGGGCTTAGCAATCAGCCCAAGCATTTT,CASIIITGLSNQPKHF
NA,NA,TRBJ2-2,TRBV5-1,TGCGCCAGCAGCTCGGACCACGGGGAGCTGTTTTTT,CASSSDHGELFF
NA,NA,TRBJ2-1,TRBV7-6,TGTGCCAGCAACCGTGGACTCTACAATGAGCAGTTCTTC,CASNRGLYNEQFF
TRBD2,many,TRBJ2-1,TRBV2,TGTGCCAGCAGTGCCGGGACTAGCGGGTACAATGAGCAGTTCTTC,CASSAGTSGYNEQFF
TRBD2,many,TRBJ2-3,TRBV7-3,TGTGCCAGCAGCCCTGGACTAGCCACAGATACGCAGTATTTT,CASSPGLATDTQYF
NA,NA,TRBJ2-7,TRBV7-8,TGTGCCAGCAGCACAGGTACAGGGGGGGCCATGTACGAGCAGTACTTC,CASSTGTGGAMYEQYF
NA,many,TRBJ2-7,TRBV20-1,TGCAGTGCTAGTTCAGGGGGGGTTCACAACGAGCAGTACTTC,CSASSGGVHNEQYF
NA,many,TRBJ2-5,TRBV2,TGTGCCACCTTAAAGACAGGCAAAGAGACCCAGTACTTC,CATLKTGKETQYF
TRBD2,many,TRBJ2-3,TRBV6-2/TRBV6-3,TGTGCCAGCAGTTACCTAGCGGGGATACCTAGCACAGATACGCAGTATTTT,CASSYLAGIPSTDTQYF
TRBD1,NA,TRBJ2-7,TRBV20-1,TGCAGTGCTAGTAGGGACAGGGGTGGATCCTACGAGCAGTACTTC,CSASRDRGGSYEQYF
NA,many,TRBJ1-1,TRBV4-3,TGCGCCAGCAGCCTAAGTAATACTGAAGCTTTCTTT,CASSLSNTEAFF
TRBD1,NA,TRBJ2-6,TRBV7-3,TGTGCCAGCAGTTCAGGGGGCGAGCAATACTTC,CASSSGGEQYF
TRBD2,many,TRBJ2-3,TRBV10-3,TGTGCCATCAGTGATTGGAGTGTAGCGGGTGGGACCACAGATACGCAGTATTTT,CAISDWSVAGGTTDTQYF
NA,many,TRBJ1-2,TRBV3-1,TGTGCCAGCAGCCAAGACCGTTGGGCCACCTATGGCTACACCTTC,CASSQDRWATYGYTF
NA,many,TRBJ2-4,TRBV2,TGTGCCACCGTAGGGGCCAAAAACATTCAGTACTTC,CATVGAKNIQYF
NA,few,TRBJ1-2,TRBV6-1,TGTGCCAGCACCTGGACAGAAGCAGCTAACTATGGCTACACCTTC,CASTWTEAANYGYTF